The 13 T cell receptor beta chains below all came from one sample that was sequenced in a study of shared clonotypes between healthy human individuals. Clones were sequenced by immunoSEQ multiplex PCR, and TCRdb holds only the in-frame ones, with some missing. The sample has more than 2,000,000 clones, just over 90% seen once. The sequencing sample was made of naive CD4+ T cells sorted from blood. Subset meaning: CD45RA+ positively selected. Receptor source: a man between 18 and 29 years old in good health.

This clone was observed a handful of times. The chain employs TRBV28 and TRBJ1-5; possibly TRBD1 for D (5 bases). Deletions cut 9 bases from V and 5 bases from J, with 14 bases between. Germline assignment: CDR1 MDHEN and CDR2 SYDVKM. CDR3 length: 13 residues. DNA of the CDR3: TGTGCCAGTTCCAGACAGCTGGATCAGCCCCAGCATTTT. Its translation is CASSRQLDQPQHF.

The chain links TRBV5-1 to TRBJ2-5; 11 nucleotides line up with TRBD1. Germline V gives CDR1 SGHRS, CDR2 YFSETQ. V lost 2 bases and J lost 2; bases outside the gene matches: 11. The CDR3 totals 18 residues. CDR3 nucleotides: TGCGCCAGCAGCTTAGGACAGGGGGCGACCCAGGGTCAAGAGACCCAGTACTTC. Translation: CASSLGQGATQGQETQYF.

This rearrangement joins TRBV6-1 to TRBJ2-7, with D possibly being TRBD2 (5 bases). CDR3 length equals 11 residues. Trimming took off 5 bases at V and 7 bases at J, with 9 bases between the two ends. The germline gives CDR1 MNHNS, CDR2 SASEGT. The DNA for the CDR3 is TGTGCCAGCAGTAAAGAGCGGGAGCAGTACTTC. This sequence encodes CASSKEREQYF.

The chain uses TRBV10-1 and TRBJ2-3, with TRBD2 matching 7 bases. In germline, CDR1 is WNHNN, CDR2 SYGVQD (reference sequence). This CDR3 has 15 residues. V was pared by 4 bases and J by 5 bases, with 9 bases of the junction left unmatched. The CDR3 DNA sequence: TGCGCCAGCAGTGCATCGGCGGGAGCAGGAGATACGCAGTATTTT. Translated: CASSASAGAGDTQYF.

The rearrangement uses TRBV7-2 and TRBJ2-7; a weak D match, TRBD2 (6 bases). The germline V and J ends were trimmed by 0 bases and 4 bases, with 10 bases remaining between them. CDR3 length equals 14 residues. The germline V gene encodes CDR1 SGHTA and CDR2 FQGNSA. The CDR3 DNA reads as TGTGCCAGCAGCTTAGCGCTAGCGTTATACGAGCAGTACTTC. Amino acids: CASSLALALYEQYF.

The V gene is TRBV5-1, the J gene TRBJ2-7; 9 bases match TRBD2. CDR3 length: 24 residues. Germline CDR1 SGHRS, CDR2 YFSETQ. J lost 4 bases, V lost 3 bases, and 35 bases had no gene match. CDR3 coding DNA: TGCGCCAGCAGCTCACGGACAGGTGGGGGACGTGGGACTAGCCGTCCCCTGTGGGGATACGAGCAGTACTTC. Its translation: CASSSRTGGGRGTSRPLWGYEQYF.

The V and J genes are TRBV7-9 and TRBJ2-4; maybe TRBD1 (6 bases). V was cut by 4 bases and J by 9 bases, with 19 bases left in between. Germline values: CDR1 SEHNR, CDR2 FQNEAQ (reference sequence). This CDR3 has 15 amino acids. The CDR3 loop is CASSSQDPAGVIQYF. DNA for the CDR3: TGTGCCAGCAGCTCCCAAGACCCTGCAGGGGTCATTCAGTACTTC.

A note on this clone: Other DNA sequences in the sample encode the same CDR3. The CDR3 DNA sequence: TGCGCCAGCAGCTCTGGACAGGGCACAGATACGCAGTATTTT. Protein: CASSSGQGTDTQYF. The chain combines TRBV5-1 with TRBJ2-3, with 7 nucleotides matching TRBD1. Germline CDR1 and CDR2: SGHRS and YFSETQ. CDR3 length: 14 amino acids. The trim removed 3 bases at V and 1 base at J, leaving 2 bases unmatched. Full variable domain (outside the CDR3, taken from reference TRBV5-1 and TRBJ2-3): KAGVTQTPRYLIKTRGQQVTLSCSPISGHRSVSWYQQTPGQGLQFLFEYFSETQRNKGNFPGRFSGRQFSNSRSEMNVSTLELGDSALYLCASSSGQGTDTQYFGPGTRLTVL.

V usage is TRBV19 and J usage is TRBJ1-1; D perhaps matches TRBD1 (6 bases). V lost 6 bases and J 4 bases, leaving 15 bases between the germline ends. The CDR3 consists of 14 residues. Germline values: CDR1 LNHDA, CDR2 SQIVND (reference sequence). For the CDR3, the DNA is TGTGCCAGTAGAACAGGGTCACCGGGCACTGAAGCTTTCTTT. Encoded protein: CASRTGSPGTEAFF.

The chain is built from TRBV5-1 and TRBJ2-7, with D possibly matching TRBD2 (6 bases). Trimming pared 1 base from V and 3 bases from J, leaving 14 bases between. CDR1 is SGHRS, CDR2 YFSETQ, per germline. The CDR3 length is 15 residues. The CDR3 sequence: CASSLSRGAYYEQYF. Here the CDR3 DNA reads TGCGCCAGCAGCTTGAGTCGCGGGGCCTACTACGAGCAGTACTTC.

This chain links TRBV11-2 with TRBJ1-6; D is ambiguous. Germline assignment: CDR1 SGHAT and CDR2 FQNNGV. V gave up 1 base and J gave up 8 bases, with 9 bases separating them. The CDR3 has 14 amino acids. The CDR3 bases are TGTGCCAGCAGCTTAGGGATTAGGGATTCACCCCTCCACTTT. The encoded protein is CASSLGIRDSPLHF.

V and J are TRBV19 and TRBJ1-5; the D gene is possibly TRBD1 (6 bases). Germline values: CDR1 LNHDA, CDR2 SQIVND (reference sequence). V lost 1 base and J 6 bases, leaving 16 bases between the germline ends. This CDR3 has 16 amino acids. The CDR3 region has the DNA TGTGCCAGTAGTATAGTTAGGGGGGCAATCGTTCAGCCCCAGCATTTT. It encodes CASSIVRGAIVQPQHF.

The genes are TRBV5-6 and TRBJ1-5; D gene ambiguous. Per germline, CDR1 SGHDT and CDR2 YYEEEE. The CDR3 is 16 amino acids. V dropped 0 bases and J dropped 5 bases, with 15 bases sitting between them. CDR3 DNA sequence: TGTGCCAGCAGCTTGGGGATAATAGTGGGTGATCAGCCCCAGCATTTT. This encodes CASSLGIIVGDQPQHF.